This T cell receptor (beta chain) was identified during a study of blood T cell repertoires in COVID-19 (dated by TCRdb to the early 2020s). Study-wide context: Samples covering the acute and convalescent phases of COVID-19 were provided by collaborators in the United States, Italy and Spain. The sample metadata nearly always contained a de-identified subject ID, COVID-19 status, age in years and sex. Deeply sampled blood TCRbeta repertoires from subjects exposed to, actively infected with, or recovered from COVID-19 were included in the dataset. The material from the prospective study consisted of cDNA or gDNA derived from T cells, B-cell-depleted T cells, or PBMCs. HLA class I and class II types, where available, came from metadata supplied by the sample provider rather than from assay-based typing. The repertoires were released in a freely available public database intended as a resource for research on the immune response to SARS-CoV-2. Samples came from the ongoing ImmuneRACE study (first 160 participants) plus 1,254 subjects from 6 global collaborators.

The CDR3 numbers 14 residues from cysteine through phenylalanine. Only the CDR3 DNA stays, 42 bases, in frame from base 1. From a lookup of the germline V gene, CDR1 and CDR2 are ENHRY and SYGVKD. Trimming accounts for 2 bases at V and 7 bases at J, while the number of junction bases matched to no gene is 7. Overall study results and their limits: How much clinical and demographic metadata was included differed by source and by participant, and the metadata was provided uncurated.

Of note for this clone: The antigen it recognizes is unknown. No qualities accompany the bases; no much larger clone lies one base away.

Each collaborating institution followed its own protocols to collect whole blood in K2EDTA tubes. Collaborator samples were shipped for TCRbeta analysis as frozen whole blood, isolated PBMCs, or DNA extracted from either sample type. TCRbeta CDR3 regions were amplified from genomic DNA using the immunoSEQ Assay, a bias-controlled multiplex PCR. On the study's bioinformatics: The number of nucleated cells in each sample was estimated by amplification of reference gene primers within the assay. To quantify the absolute abundance of each unique TCRbeta CDR3 rearrangement, sequence reads were collapsed and filtered. Productive Simpson clonality was computed per sample as the square root of Simpson's diversity index over productive rearrangements. As stored in TCRdb, this immuneACCESS dataset retains in-frame rearrangements with V and J assigned. A fraction of the clones does not appear; measured against another copy, unresolved V genes explain less than half of the discrepancy, and the remainder lacks a known reason. V, J and clone size reflect that table, while D and trimming were determined from the DNA. The sample contains 50,000 or so clones, 77% of them found a single time. Together, the top ten hold around a fifth of the sample.

The sample consisted of peripheral blood. The sequence is built from TRBV10-3 and TRBJ1-2; 7 junctional bases match TRBD1. The sequence was collected from a human donor with active or convalescent COVID-19. The donor label of this sample is uncertain. The CDR3 sequence is CAISEMEGAGGYTF. The DNA sequence follows: TGTGCCATCAGTGAGATGGAGGGGGCTGGTGGCTACACCTTC.